This T cell receptor (beta chain) was sequenced for a study of blood T cell repertoires in COVID-19 (dated by TCRdb to the early 2020s). About the full investigation: Samples covering the acute and convalescent phases of COVID-19 were provided by collaborators in the United States, Italy and Spain. The prospective study material was composed of cDNA or gDNA derived from T cells, B-cell-depleted T cells, or PBMCs. Deeply sampled blood TCRbeta repertoires from subjects exposed to, actively infected with, or recovered from COVID-19 were included in the dataset. The repertoires were released in a freely available public database meant as a resource for research on the immune response to SARS-CoV-2. Samples were obtained from the ongoing ImmuneRACE study (first 160 participants) and from 1,254 subjects provided by 6 global collaborators. The sample metadata nearly always contained a de-identified subject ID, COVID-19 status, age in years and sex. Where available, HLA class I and class II types were obtained from metadata supplied by the sample provider rather than from assay-based typing.

A word on this clone: Its antigen target is currently unknown. No base qualities exist here, and no much larger clone lies one base off it.

Collaborating institutions collected whole blood in K2EDTA tubes following their own protocols. For TCRbeta analysis, collaborators shipped samples in one of three forms: frozen whole blood, isolated PBMCs, or DNA extracted from either of those sample types. CDR3 length: 15 amino acids, cysteine to phenylalanine. Kept here is only the CDR3 DNA, which spans 45 bases and is read in frame from base 1. TCRbeta CDR3 regions were amplified from genomic DNA using the immunoSEQ Assay, a bias-controlled multiplex PCR. Concerning the study's data processing: The number of nucleated cells in each sample was estimated by amplification of reference gene primers within the assay. To quantify the absolute abundance of each unique TCRbeta CDR3 rearrangement, sequence reads were collapsed and filtered. For each sample, productive Simpson clonality was calculated as the square root of Simpson's diversity index over productive rearrangements. Held by TCRdb, this immuneACCESS table contains in-frame sequences only and omits some clones. Under half of the omission traces to an unresolved V gene where checked; the cause of the rest is unknown. V and J calls plus clone size are reproduced from that table; the DNA served to infer D and trimming. The sample has around 130,000 clones on record, 80% to 90% of them singletons. Around 18% of the sample lies in the top ten.

Broader findings and caveats from the paper: The amount of clinical and demographic metadata varied by source and participant and was provided uncurated.

Sequencing was performed on peripheral blood. This sequence originates from a man in his forties or fifties with active or convalescent COVID-19. The rearranged chain carries TRBV21-1 and TRBJ1-1; the table's TRBD1 call for D was not verified on the DNA. TRBV21-1 is labeled a pseudogene. CDR3 sequence: CASSKVGKRNTEAFF. The nucleotides are TGTGCCAGCAGCAAAGTGGGCAAGAGGAACACTGAAGCTTTCTTT.